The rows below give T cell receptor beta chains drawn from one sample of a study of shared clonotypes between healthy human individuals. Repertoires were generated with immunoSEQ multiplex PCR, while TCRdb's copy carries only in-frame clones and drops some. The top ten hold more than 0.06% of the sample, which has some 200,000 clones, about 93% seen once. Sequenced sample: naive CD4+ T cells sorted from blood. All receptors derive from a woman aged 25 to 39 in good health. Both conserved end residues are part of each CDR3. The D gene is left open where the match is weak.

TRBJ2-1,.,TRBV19,CASGGYNEQFF
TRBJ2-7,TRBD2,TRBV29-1,CSVGVAGAGYEQYF
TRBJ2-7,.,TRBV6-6,CASSRPGYEQYF
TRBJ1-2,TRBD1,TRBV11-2,CASRGLDRGNYGYTF
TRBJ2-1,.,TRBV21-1,CASSLFGYYEQFF
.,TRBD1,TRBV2,CASRGTESSYEQYF
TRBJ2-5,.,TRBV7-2,CASSRTGEETQYF
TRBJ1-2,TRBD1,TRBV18,CASSDGQGVYGYTF
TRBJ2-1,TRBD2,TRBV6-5,CASSRLAGVGEQFF
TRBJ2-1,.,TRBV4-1,CASSQGEREPPGKQFF
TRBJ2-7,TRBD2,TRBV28,CASSSSGRSYEQYF
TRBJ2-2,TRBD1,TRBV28,CASSTYRDRQNTGELFF
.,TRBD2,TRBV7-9,CASSLTAGGNEQYF
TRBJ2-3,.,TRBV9,CASSVQSDTQYF
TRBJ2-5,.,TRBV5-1,CASSQQSLWEQYF
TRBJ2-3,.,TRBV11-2,CASSLRRGRDTQYF
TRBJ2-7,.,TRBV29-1,CSVELGPLMEQYF
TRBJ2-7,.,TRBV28,CASSRDDSPRREQYF
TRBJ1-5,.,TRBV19,CASGDWSSQPQHF
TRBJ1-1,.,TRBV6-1,CASSTITVNTEAFF
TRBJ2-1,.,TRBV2,CASTGGSDEQFF
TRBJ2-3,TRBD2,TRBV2,CASFFIASGLAGDTQYF
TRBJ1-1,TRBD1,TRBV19,CASSRSGGQGAEAFF